This paragraph reports one T cell receptor (beta chain). Its antigen remains unknown. The CDR3 extends over 15 amino acids. Germline CDR1 is DFQATT and CDR2 is SNEGSKA (reference sequence). This entry belongs to a study of T cells expressing NK-cell markers. Study conclusions and caveats: The share of CD8+ T cells held by dominant NKG2C+ clonotypes was about 1.0-8% in roughly 6 donors.

The authors generated TCR beta cDNA through 5'RACE template switching with UMIs. Following a re-call of the 5' RACE reads, TCRdb has one entry per CDR3 protein and lacks DNA. Its listing shows 500,000 or so distinct CDR3 sequences. The chain joins TRBV20-1 to TRBJ2-5; TCRdb outputs TRBD2, but without DNA this stays unchecked. This receptor was identified in a man aged 18 to 29 in good health. Sequencing was performed on blood T cells: a sorted CD56 or NKG2C T cell subset, CD4+ or CD8+ T cells, or bulk PBMC T cells (not recorded which). The CDR3 loop is CSASWLAGYQETQYF.